The next 17 T cell receptor beta chains were all read from a single sample in a study of PD-L1 blockade in urothelial cancer. Using immunoSEQ multiplex PCR, the repertoire was profiled, and TCRdb retains in-frame clones only, with some absent. The sample holds tens of thousands of clones, 70% to 85% seen once. The time point was: peripheral blood 6 weeks after treatment start. Sequencing was performed on PBMCs, taken around atezolizumab (anti-PD-L1) treatment. Receptors originate from a man in his fifties with urothelial cancer.

The gene calls are TRBV5-1 and TRBJ1-4; TRBD1 aligns across 7 bases. The CDR3 consists of 15 residues. Germline CDR1 SGHRS, CDR2 YFSETQ. Losses at the gene ends were 4 bases for V and 6 bases for J; bases not matched to a gene: 9. The CDR3 sequence: CASSRGGREDEKLFF. The CDR3 DNA reads as TGCGCCAGCAGCAGAGGGGGCAGGGAGGATGAAAAACTGTTTTTT.

This chain links TRBV4-1 with TRBJ2-1; 7 positions match TRBD2. Germline V gene sequence: CDR1 MGHRA, CDR2 YSYEKL. V shed 2 bases, J shed 6 bases, and the junction held 10 bases outside the gene matches. The CDR3 is 16 amino acids. The CDR3 spells CASSQQSTSLFNEQFF. The DNA of the CDR3 is TGCGCCAGCAGCCAACAGTCGACTAGCTTGTTCAATGAGCAGTTCTTC.

This rearrangement joins TRBV21-1 to TRBJ1-1. TRBV21-1 counts as a pseudogene. CDR3 size: 14 residues. The CDR3 loop is CASSKGGGLTEAFF. CDR3 sequence (DNA): TGTGCCAGCAGCAAAGGAGGCGGACTAACTGAAGCTTTCTTT.

The chain employs TRBV10-3 and TRBJ2-1; a possible D gene is TRBD2 (6 bases). This CDR3 comprises 15 residues. Per the germline V gene, CDR1 is ENHRY and CDR2 is SYGVKD. Trimming took off 2 bases at V and 1 base at J, with 9 bases between the two ends. Written as DNA, the CDR3 is TGTGCCATCAGTGAGGGGGGACTGTCCTACAATGAGCAGTTCTTC. This gives the protein CAISEGGLSYNEQFF.

This chain links TRBV10-3 with TRBJ2-5; 9 bases are shared with TRBD1. Looked up from germline, CDR1 is ENHRY and CDR2 is SYGVKD. V was clipped by 3 bases and J by 5 bases; unmatched bases: 7. There are 15 residues in the CDR3. CDR3 DNA sequence: TGTGCCATCAGTGACCTACAGGGGGCAGGGGAGACCCAGTACTTC. Its protein is CAISDLQGAGETQYF.

The chain is built from TRBV6-1 and TRBJ2-5; 7 bases map to TRBD1. The CDR3 has 14 residues. Germline V gives CDR1 MNHNS, CDR2 SASEGT. V lost 6 bases and J lost 5; bases outside the gene matches: 9. Here the CDR3 DNA reads TGTGCCAGCAGGAGACAGGGCGGGCAGGAGACCCAGTACTTC. Translated, it gives CASRRQGGQETQYF.

CDR3 region: CASSGQLNTEAFF. CDR3 bases: TGCGCCAGCAGCGGACAGCTGAACACTGAAGCTTTCTTT. The chain carries TRBV10-2 and TRBJ1-1; weak D call: TRBD1 (6 bases). The V gene's germline CDR1 is WSHSY and CDR2 SAAADI. The V gene lost 6 bases and the J gene lost 0 bases, with 8 bases spanning the gap. The CDR3 runs to 13 residues.

The CDR3 DNA is TGTGCCAGCAGTGGCGTTGTAGGCAGGGCAACTAATGAAAAACTGTTTTTT. Translation gives CASSGVVGRATNEKLFF. The V and J genes are TRBV28 and TRBJ1-4; TRBD1 might be the D (5 bases). V dropped 5 bases and J dropped 0 bases, with 16 bases sitting between them. This CDR3 spans 17 amino acids. The germline CDR1 and CDR2 sequences are MDHEN and SYDVKM.

The table lists this clone with many counts. J is TRBJ2-1 and V is TRBV27; D may be TRBD1 (5 bases). The CDR3 spans 13 residues. V lost 6 bases to trimming and J lost 6 bases, with 12 bases between them. Germline V gene lookup returns CDR1 MNHEY and CDR2 SMNVEV (reference sequence). Here the CDR3 reads CASRKQDRNEQFF. The CDR3 DNA reads as TGTGCCAGCAGGAAACAGGACCGCAATGAGCAGTTCTTC.

The chain recombines TRBV21-1 with TRBJ2-7; the D call TRBD1 from the table was never checked on the DNA. TRBV21-1 is marked as a pseudogene. The CDR3 consists of 12 residues. CDR3 bases: TGTGCCAGCAGCAAAGAGGGGTTTCCGCAGTACTTC. It encodes CASSKEGFPQYF.

This clone was found a few times. The J gene is TRBJ1-2, the V gene TRBV7-8; D call uncertain. The germline V and J ends were trimmed by 0 bases and 4 bases, with 15 bases remaining between them. CDR3 length: 16 amino acids. Germline V gene sequence: CDR1 SGHVS, CDR2 FQNEAQ. The CDR3 region is CASSLAPGTLSYGYTF. The CDR3, as DNA: TGTGCCAGCAGCTTAGCCCCGGGAACTCTTTCCTATGGCTACACCTTC. The full variable domain, in which reference TRBV7-8 and TRBJ1-2 provide the parts outside the CDR3, is GAGVSQSPRYKVAKRGQDVALRCDPISGHVSLFWYQQALGQGPEFLTYFQNEAQLDKSGLPSDRFFAERPEGSVSTLKIQRTQQEDSAVYLCASSLAPGTLSYGYTFGSGTRLTVV.

CDR3 amino acids: CASRKTSGEQYF. CDR3 nucleotides: TGTGCCAGCAGGAAGACTAGCGGCGAGCAGTACTTC. The V call is TRBV6-5, the J call TRBJ2-7; 9 bases agree with TRBD2. Germline values: CDR1 MNHEY, CDR2 SVGAGI. This CDR3 has 12 residues. V was pared by 6 bases and J by 6 bases, with 3 bases of the junction left unmatched.

This chain uses TRBV27 with TRBJ2-3; TRBD2 matches at 8 bases. The CDR3 runs to 16 residues. Germline assignment: CDR1 MNHEY and CDR2 SMNVEV (reference sequence). Unmatched junction bases numbered 7, after V lost 4 bases and J lost 1 base. CDR3 sequence (DNA): TGTGCCAGCAGTTCTCGCAAGACTAGCGGCACAGATACGCAGTATTTT. Its protein product is CASSSRKTSGTDTQYF.

This clone has only a few counts. Other DNA sequences of this sample code for an identical CDR3. The chain couples TRBV9 to TRBJ1-1; D is ambiguous. Per the germline V gene, CDR1 is SGDLS and CDR2 is YYNGEE. This CDR3 is built from 13 residues. V was trimmed by 0 bases and J by 0 bases, leaving 3 bases between them. CDR3 loop: CASSVALNTEAFF. The DNA of the CDR3 is TGTGCCAGCAGCGTAGCCTTGAACACTGAAGCTTTCTTT.

The genes are TRBV30 and TRBJ2-5, with D hard to call. Trimming cost V 2 bases and J 5 bases, with 6 bases left between them. Germline V gene data show CDR1 as GTSNPN and CDR2 as SVGIG (reference sequence). CDR3 size: 11 residues. DNA of the CDR3: TGTGCCTGGAGTTGGCGGGAGACCCAGTACTTC. Its translation: CAWSWRETQYF.

V gene TRBV30 combines with J gene TRBJ2-3; 14 bases are a match to TRBD2. CDR3 length: 15 residues. Unmatched junction bases numbered 10, after V lost 7 bases and J lost 7 bases. Germline values: CDR1 GTSNPN, CDR2 SVGIG (reference sequence). The CDR3 DNA reads as TGTGCCTCCACTAAGACTAGCGGGGGGGCATATACGCAGTATTTT. Amino acids: CASTKTSGGAYTQYF.

The chain uses TRBV7-9 and TRBJ2-7; 8 bases agree with TRBD1. CDR3 length: 14 amino acids. Looked up from germline, CDR1 is SEHNR and CDR2 is FQNEAQ (reference sequence). Trimming removed 0 bases from V and 3 bases from J; junction bases left unmatched: 1. For the CDR3, the DNA is TGTGCCAGCAGCTTAGCACAGGGGGACTACGAGCAGTACTTC. Its protein product is CASSLAQGDYEQYF.